This T cell receptor (beta chain) emerged from a study of cytomegalovirus exposure and HLA in healthy donors. The study ran its PCR with 60 Vbeta and 13 Jbeta primers. Using immunoSEQ multiplex PCR, the repertoire was profiled, and TCRdb retains in-frame clones only, with some absent. The repertoire holds tens of thousands of clones, with 84% as singletons. Input material: PBMCs. The receptor was isolated from a man aged 18 to 29 in good health and CMV-seronegative.

The CDR3 region has the DNA TGTGCCAGCAGCTCGCGGGAGCCCCCAGATACGCAGTATTTT. Its protein product is CASSSREPPDTQYF. The chain links TRBV7-2 to TRBJ2-3, with 7 bases lining up with TRBD2. Losses at the gene ends were 4 bases for V and 4 bases for J; bases not matched to a gene: 5. Germline V lookup: CDR1 SGHTA, CDR2 FQGNSA. This CDR3 has 14 residues.